A single sample is the source of the 29 T cell receptor beta chains below, sequenced in a study of blood T cell repertoires in COVID-19 (dated by TCRdb to 2020 to 2022). The method was the immunoSEQ multiplex PCR assay. TCRdb carries this immuneACCESS record with in-frame sequences only. Its versions omit some clonotypes, under half of them owing to an unresolved V gene in the studies checked, with the rest unexplained. The sample table holds just under 90,000 clones, of which approximately 88% were seen once. The biggest ten clones account for around 0.47% of the sample. The sample comprised peripheral blood. The receptors here all came from a man between 60 and 70 years old with acute or convalescent COVID-19.

This chain links TRBV10-2 with TRBJ1-4; D unresolved. The CDR3 has 15 residues. Per germline, CDR1 WSHSY and CDR2 SAAADI. Trimming stripped 11 bases from V and 1 base from J, with 17 bases between. Written as DNA, the CDR3 is TGCGCCTGCCAGCGTTCCTTGGGAACTAATGAAAAACTGTTTTTT. This codes for CACQRSLGTNEKLFF.

The J gene is TRBJ1-2, the V gene TRBV5-1, with no clear D. The CDR3 is 13 residues long. V lost 1 base, J lost 7 bases, and 11 bases lay in between. Germline V lookup: CDR1 SGHRS, CDR2 YFSETQ. CDR3 region: CASSLIQRAGYTF. The DNA of the CDR3 is TGCGCCAGCAGCTTGATACAGAGGGCTGGCTACACCTTC.

The J gene is TRBJ2-1, the V gene TRBV19; 10 bases are a match to TRBD2. Germline trimming cut 3 bases from V and 15 bases from J; bases unmatched to any gene: 8. Germline V gene lookup returns CDR1 LNHDA and CDR2 SQIVND (reference sequence). CDR3 length: 13 amino acids. CDR3 amino acids: CASSITSGTEWFF. CDR3 nucleotide sequence: TGTGCCAGTAGTATTACTAGCGGGACTGAATGGTTCTTC.

CDR3 nucleotide sequence: TGTGCCAGCTGCAAACGCAGGGGGGCTGAAAAACTGTTTTTT. This codes for CASCKRRGAEKLFF. The J gene is TRBJ1-4, the V gene TRBV2; 7 bases align to TRBD1. Germline values: CDR1 SNHLY, CDR2 FYNNEI. The length of the CDR3 is 14 residues. Germline trimming cut 8 bases from V and 7 bases from J; bases unmatched to any gene: 10.

The CDR3 region has the DNA TGTGCCTGGAGTCAGGGCTTAACCCCCCCGTTCTTC. Encoded protein: CAWSQGLTPPFF. This chain joins TRBV30 and TRBJ2-1; D may be TRBD1 (5 bases). This CDR3 region has 12 residues. Germline V gene sequence: CDR1 GTSNPN, CDR2 SVGIG (reference sequence). Trimming took off 2 bases at V and 15 bases at J, with 17 bases between the two ends.

The genes are TRBV4-2 and TRBJ2-3; 11 positions match TRBD2. Germline V gives CDR1 LGHNA, CDR2 YNFKEQ. J lost 0 bases, V lost 1 base, and 15 bases had no gene match. The CDR3 covers 21 residues. CDR3 coding DNA: TGTGCCAGCAGCCAAGTCGGAAGGGGTAGCGGGAGGGCCCAAAGCACAGATACGCAGTATTTT. Protein: CASSQVGRGSGRAQSTDTQYF.

V usage is TRBV28 and J usage is TRBJ2-2; TRBD1 matches at 7 bases. Trimming removed 5 bases from V and 6 bases from J; junction bases left unmatched: 6. This CDR3 has 14 amino acids. The germline CDR1 and CDR2 sequences are MDHEN and SYDVKM. The CDR3 nucleotides read TGTGCCAGCAGTCAAGGGGGCTACGCCGGGGAGCTGTTTTTT. Translating gives CASSQGGYAGELFF. The full variable domain, rest sourced from reference TRBV28 and TRBJ2-2, is DVKVTQSSRYLVKRTGEKVFLECVQDMDHENMFWYRQDPGLGLRLIYFSYDVKMKEKGDIPEGYSVSREKKERFSLILESASTNQTSMYLCASSQGGYAGELFFGEGSRLTVL.

This clone was counted once. The chain joins TRBV20-1 to TRBJ1-3; D uncertain. This CDR3 spans 13 amino acids. CDR1 and CDR2 from the germline V gene are DFQATT and SNEGSKA (reference sequence). Trimming shortened V by 3 bases and J by 6 bases, and 12 bases separated the two germline ends. The CDR3 DNA follows: TGCAGTGCTAGTGAGGTTCAGGAAAACACCATATATTTT. It translates to CSASEVQENTIYF.

This chain links TRBV5-4 with TRBJ2-2; 10 positions match TRBD1. The V gene's germline CDR1 is SGHNT and CDR2 YYREEE (reference sequence). This CDR3 has 15 amino acids. The V segment lost 5 bases and the J segment 1 base; nucleotides outside the gene matches: 2. The CDR3 region has the DNA TGTGCCAGCAGACGGGACAGGGGGAACACCGGGGAGCTGTTTTTT. Translating gives CASRRDRGNTGELFF.

The V gene is TRBV5-5, the J gene TRBJ1-1; D is perhaps TRBD1 (5 bases). CDR3 length: 15 residues. Germline CDR1 SGHKS, CDR2 YYEKEE (reference sequence). Trimming took off 6 bases at V and 1 base at J, with 16 bases between the two ends. Here the CDR3 DNA reads TGTGCCAGCACCCCCCAGGCGGGGCCGAACACTGAAGCTTTCTTT. Protein: CASTPQAGPNTEAFF.

The gene calls are TRBV6-5 and TRBJ2-3; possibly TRBD1 for D (6 bases). V was trimmed by 6 bases and J by 2 bases, leaving 12 bases between them. The CDR3 has 14 residues. In germline, CDR1 is MNHEY, CDR2 SVGAGI. CDR3 DNA: TGTGCCAGCAGCCAGGGGTTTGACACAGATACGCAGTATTTT. This codes for CASSQGFDTDTQYF.

V and J are TRBV3-1 (or the pseudogene TRBV3-2) and TRBJ1-3; TRBD1 matches at 10 bases. V was clipped by 0 bases and J by 2 bases; unmatched bases: 10. CDR1 LGHDT and CDR2 YNNKEL come from the germline V gene (reference sequence). CDR3 length: 19 amino acids. The CDR3 spells CASSQDYPGQGRAGNTIYF. The CDR3 nucleotides read TGTGCCAGCAGCCAAGATTATCCGGGACAGGGGAGAGCTGGAAACACCATATATTTT.

The chain couples TRBV12-3 or TRBV12-4 to TRBJ1-5; TRBD1 aligns across 7 bases. After removal of 6 bases from V and 4 bases from J, the junction contained 3 bases not matched to a gene. The CDR3 runs to 13 residues. The CDR3 reads CASRRQGNQPQHF. As DNA, the CDR3 is TGTGCCAGCAGAAGACAGGGTAATCAGCCCCAGCATTTT.

The chain employs TRBV9 and TRBJ1-6; the D is unclear. V shed 0 bases and J shed 10 bases, with 14 bases lying between them. Germline V CDR1 and CDR2: SGDLS, YYNGEE. This CDR3 is built from 15 residues. The chain's CDR3 is CASSVVGSWESPLHF. In nucleotides, the CDR3 is TGTGCCAGCAGCGTAGTGGGAAGCTGGGAGTCACCCCTCCACTTT.

This clone appeared a few times. The V call is TRBV5-4, the J call TRBJ2-1; 12 bases match TRBD1. Per germline, CDR1 SGHNT and CDR2 YYREEE (reference sequence). The length of the CDR3 is 14 residues. Trimming cost V 6 bases and J 6 bases; bases outside gene matches: 4. This CDR3 is CASKGQGAFNEQFF. CDR3 in DNA: TGTGCCAGCAAGGGACAGGGGGCGTTCAATGAGCAGTTCTTC.

The chain carries TRBV4-1 and TRBJ1-4; TRBD1 aligns across 9 bases. V was pared by 3 bases and J by 3 bases, with 8 bases of the junction left unmatched. Germline V CDR1 and CDR2: MGHRA, YSYEKL. This CDR3 comprises 17 residues. The CDR3 is CASSHTTGGIPNEKLFF. For the CDR3, the DNA is TGCGCCAGCAGCCATACGACAGGGGGTATACCTAATGAAAAACTGTTTTTT.

J is TRBJ2-6 and V is TRBV27, with 8 bases lining up with TRBD2. CDR3 size: 16 residues. V was clipped by 2 bases and J by 3 bases; unmatched bases: 3. Germline CDR1 is MNHEY and CDR2 is SMNVEV (reference sequence). CDR3 DNA: TGTGCCAGCAGTTTAGGCGGGAGGATTGGGGCCAACGTCCTGACTTTC. Protein: CASSLGGRIGANVLTF.

CDR3 loop: CAINEALADSPLHF. In nucleotides, the CDR3 is TGTGCCATCAACGAGGCCTTGGCGGATTCACCCCTCCACTTT. The rearrangement links TRBV10-3 to TRBJ1-6; D is unclear. CDR3 size: 14 residues. The V end lost 7 bases, the J end lost 8 bases, and 15 bases lay between the germline ends. The germline V gene encodes CDR1 ENHRY and CDR2 SYGVKD.

In DNA, the CDR3 is TGCGCCAGCAGCAGAGGGGACAGATCAAATGAAAAACTGTTTTTT. Residues: CASSRGDRSNEKLFF. The J gene is TRBJ1-4, the V gene TRBV4-1; 7 positions match TRBD1. Germline CDR1 reads MGHRA; CDR2 reads YSYEKL. V shed 5 bases and J 5 bases; nucleotides not matched to a gene: 8. The CDR3 is made up of 15 amino acids.

The chain uses TRBV15 and TRBJ2-1, with 13 positions matching TRBD2. In germline, CDR1 is LNHNV, CDR2 YYDKDF (reference sequence). The CDR3 sequence is 15 residues long. V shed 6 bases, J shed 4 bases, and the junction held 3 bases outside the gene matches. The CDR3 region is CATSPGLAGYNEQFF. The CDR3 DNA follows: TGTGCCACCAGTCCGGGACTAGCGGGATACAATGAGCAGTTCTTC.

About this clone: Mismatch with germline at one junction end may stem from a read error. The chain is built from TRBV6-5 and TRBJ1-1, with no clear D. The V gene's germline CDR1 is MNHEY and CDR2 SVGAGI. CDR3 size: 15 residues. The CDR3 nucleotides are TGTGCCAGCAGCATTGATTCGAGGGTGAAGACTGAAGCTTTCTTT. This sequence encodes CASSIDSRVKTEAFF.

The genes are TRBV4-2 and TRBJ2-1, with D maybe TRBD2 (5 bases). The CDR3 sequence is 14 residues long. The germline gives CDR1 LGHNA, CDR2 YNFKEQ. The V and J ends lost 1 base and 5 bases respectively, with 9 bases between them. The CDR3 nucleotides are TGTGCCAGCAGCCAAGGATGGGGAGACAATGAGCAGTTCTTC. Residues: CASSQGWGDNEQFF.

The chain carries TRBV5-1 and TRBJ1-3; TRBD1 aligns across 10 bases. Germline V CDR1 and CDR2: SGHRS, YFSETQ. The V segment lost 3 bases and the J segment 4 bases; nucleotides outside the gene matches: 7. CDR3 length: 16 amino acids. DNA of the CDR3: TGCGCCAGCAGCTCCGGGACAGGGGCCGGGGGAAACACCATATATTTT. This encodes CASSSGTGAGGNTIYF.

The chain combines TRBV5-6 with TRBJ2-7; perhaps TRBD2 as D (5 bases). The V and J ends lost 4 bases and 3 bases respectively, with 8 bases between them. Looked up from germline, CDR1 is SGHDT and CDR2 is YYEEEE. This CDR3 spans 12 amino acids. In nucleotides, the CDR3 is TGTGCCAGCAGCCGGACTGACTACGAGCAGTACTTC. Protein sequence: CASSRTDYEQYF.

The chain carries TRBV12-3 or TRBV12-4 and TRBJ2-7; D gene ambiguous. V gave up 5 bases and J gave up 3 bases, with 5 bases separating them. The CDR3 covers 11 residues. CDR3 sequence: CASSQIYEQYF. CDR3 DNA sequence: TGTGCCAGCAGTCAGATCTACGAGCAGTACTTC.

This sequence joins TRBV5-1 and TRBJ2-7; 10 bases are shared with TRBD1. Germline lookup yields CDR1 SGHRS and CDR2 YFSETQ. The CDR3 sequence is 15 residues long. With 0 bases clipped from V and 3 bases from J, the junction kept 3 bases outside the gene matches. The CDR3 sequence is CASSLDWTGGYEQYF. CDR3 coding DNA: TGCGCCAGCAGCTTGGACTGGACAGGGGGCTACGAGCAGTACTTC. Filled out from reference TRBV5-1 and TRBJ2-7, the complete variable domain reads KAGVTQTPRYLIKTRGQQVTLSCSPISGHRSVSWYQQTPGQGLQFLFEYFSETQRNKGNFPGRFSGRQFSNSRSEMNVSTLELGDSALYLCASSLDWTGGYEQYFGPGTRLTVT.

This sequence joins TRBV7-2 and TRBJ2-3, with D maybe TRBD2 (5 bases). The V gene's germline CDR1 is SGHTA and CDR2 FQGNSA. V lost 6 bases and J lost 2, with 18 bases in between. This CDR3 region has 16 residues. Here the CDR3 reads CASSSPRTDITDTQYF. In DNA, the CDR3 is TGTGCCAGCAGTTCCCCTCGGACTGACATCACAGATACGCAGTATTTT. Full variable domain (remainder filled in from reference TRBV7-2 and TRBJ2-3): GAGVSQSPSNKVTEKGKDVELRCDPISGHTALYWYRQSLGQGLEFLIYFQGNSAPDKSGLPSDRFSAERTGGSVSTLTIQRTQQEDSAVYLCASSSPRTDITDTQYFGPGTRLTVL.

This rearrangement joins TRBV5-1 to TRBJ2-7; possibly TRBD2 for D (5 bases). The CDR3 sequence is 14 residues long. V was cut by 3 bases and J by 0 bases, with 10 bases left in between. Per germline, CDR1 SGHRS and CDR2 YFSETQ. In nucleotides, the CDR3 is TGCGCCAGCAGCTCCCGGACTCCCTCCTACGAGCAGTACTTC. The encoded protein is CASSSRTPSYEQYF.

Here the CDR3 DNA reads TGTGCCAGCAGCTCCCAGGGGGCGAAGGTCGGGGAGCTGTTTTTT. This encodes CASSSQGAKVGELFF. V and J are TRBV5-6 and TRBJ2-2; 8 positions match TRBD1. This CDR3 spans 15 amino acids. The junction had 8 bases not matched to a gene; V was cut back by 3 bases and J by 7 bases. CDR1 and CDR2 (germline): SGHDT, YYEEEE.